Each of the 30 T cell receptor beta chains below was sequenced from the same sample in a study of CD8 T cell repertoires and HIV-1 epitope variants. Generated by immunoSEQ multiplex PCR, the TCRdb table keeps only in-frame clones and is missing some. The top ten hold about 26% of the sample, which has over 90,000 clones, 74% seen once. Sequenced input: uncultured baseline CD8+ T cells from peripheral blood mononuclear cells (PBMCs). These receptors all come from a male donor with HIV.

This chain links TRBV10-3 with TRBJ1-4; TRBD1 matches at 8 bases. The CDR3 has 13 amino acids. Trimming at V came to 10 bases and at J to 8 bases, leaving 9 bases not matched to a gene. The germline gives CDR1 ENHRY, CDR2 SYGVKD. The CDR3 is CATSGQVAEKLFF. DNA of the CDR3: TGTGCCACCTCGGGACAGGTGGCCGAAAAACTGTTTTTT.

The gene calls are TRBV7-3 and TRBJ2-3, with 10 bases aligning to TRBD2. After removal of 5 bases from V and 6 bases from J, the junction contained 5 bases not matched to a gene. The CDR3 sequence is 14 residues long. The germline CDR1 and CDR2 sequences are SGHTA and FQGTGA. The CDR3 DNA is TGTGCCAGCAGCGTAGCGGGGGGCGGGGATACGCAGTATTTT. The encoded protein is CASSVAGGGDTQYF. Supplemented by reference TRBV7-3 and TRBJ2-3, the full variable domain reads GAGVSQTPSNKVTEKGKYVELRCDPISGHTALYWYRQSLGQGPEFLIYFQGTGAADDSGLPNDRFFAVRPEGSVSTLKIQRTERGDSAVYLCASSVAGGGDTQYFGPGTRLTVL.

This rearrangement joins TRBV18 to TRBJ2-1; 9 bases are shared with TRBD1. The germline gives CDR1 KGHSH, CDR2 LQKENI. The CDR3 is 17 residues long. Germline trimming cut 1 base from V and 4 bases from J; bases unmatched to any gene: 8. As DNA, the CDR3 is TGTGCCAGCTCACCACGCGCAACGGACAGGGGATACAATGAGCAGTTCTTC. Translation: CASSPRATDRGYNEQFF.

The chain links TRBV19 to TRBJ2-7; TRBD1 aligns across 8 bases. The V and J ends lost 5 bases and 3 bases, in that order; junction bases with no gene match: 9. The germline V gene encodes CDR1 LNHDA and CDR2 SQIVND (reference sequence). The CDR3 covers 15 residues. DNA for the CDR3: TGTGCCAGTAGTTCTCAAACCGGGACAGGCTACGAGCAGTACTTC. Its protein product is CASSSQTGTGYEQYF.

CDR3 DNA: TGTGCCAGCAGCTACCCCGCGACTAGCGGGGAGACCCAGTACTTC. It specifies CASSYPATSGETQYF. This chain joins TRBV7-9 and TRBJ2-5, with 10 positions matching TRBD2. Germline V gene lookup returns CDR1 SEHNR and CDR2 FQNEAQ (reference sequence). The ends lost 4 bases at V and 5 bases at J; junction bases unmatched: 7. The CDR3 is 15 residues long.

The chain combines TRBV7-3 with TRBJ2-3; D perhaps matches TRBD1 (7 bases). This CDR3 has 15 residues. Trimming left V 5 bases short and J 4 bases short, with 16 bases between. CDR1 SGHTA and CDR2 FQGTGA come from the germline V gene. This CDR3 is CASSPGDRTPDTQYF. The DNA of the CDR3 is TGTGCCAGCAGCCCGGGGGACAGAACTCCAGATACGCAGTATTTT. The full variable domain, with the rest looked up from reference TRBV7-3 and TRBJ2-3, is GAGVSQTPSNKVTEKGKYVELRCDPISGHTALYWYRQSLGQGPEFLIYFQGTGAADDSGLPNDRFFAVRPEGSVSTLKIQRTERGDSAVYLCASSPGDRTPDTQYFGPGTRLTVL.

The rearrangement joins TRBV9 to TRBJ2-7; 9 nucleotides line up with TRBD2. The V and J ends lost 0 bases and 5 bases, in that order; junction bases with no gene match: 0. CDR1 is SGDLS and CDR2 is YYNGEE in the germline V gene. This CDR3 has 13 residues. CDR3 sequence reads: CASSVASGNEQYF. The CDR3 DNA reads as TGTGCCAGCAGCGTAGCTAGCGGGAACGAGCAGTACTTC. The complete variable domain, with remaining parts taken from reference TRBV9 and TRBJ2-7, reads DSGVTQTPKHLITATGQRVTLRCSPRSGDLSVYWYQQSLDQGLQFLIQYYNGEERAKGNILERFSAQQFPDLHSELNLSSLELGDSALYFCASSVASGNEQYFGPGTRLTVT.

The chain couples TRBV28 to TRBJ1-4; D gene ambiguous. Germline lookup yields CDR1 MDHEN and CDR2 SYDVKM. The CDR3 consists of 17 residues. V gave up 3 bases and J gave up 4 bases, with 18 bases separating them. CDR3 in amino acids: CASSLWQDGRVNEKLFF. CDR3 coding DNA: TGTGCCAGCAGTTTGTGGCAGGACGGGAGGGTTAATGAAAAACTGTTTTTT. Drawing the rest from reference TRBV28 and TRBJ1-4, the complete variable domain is DVKVTQSSRYLVKRTGEKVFLECVQDMDHENMFWYRQDPGLGLRLIYFSYDVKMKEKGDIPEGYSVSREKKERFSLILESASTNQTSMYLCASSLWQDGRVNEKLFFGSGTQLSVL.

The chain recombines TRBV7-9 with TRBJ1-2, with 10 bases identical to TRBD1. This CDR3 has 18 amino acids. CDR1 and CDR2 (germline): SEHNR, FQNEAQ (reference sequence). Trimming took 2 bases from V and 0 from J; bases not matched to a gene: 9. CDR3 in amino acids: CASSLSYGTGESNYGYTF. The CDR3 nucleotides are TGTGCCAGCAGCTTATCATACGGGACAGGGGAATCTAACTATGGCTACACCTTC.

This chain links TRBV7-3 with TRBJ2-5, with 7 bases fitting TRBD1. CDR3 size: 15 residues. In germline, CDR1 is SGHTA, CDR2 FQGTGA. V was pared by 0 bases and J by 1 base, with 2 bases of the junction left unmatched. The CDR3 nucleotides are TGTGCCAGCAGCTTAACGGGACAGATCCAAGAGACCCAGTACTTC. Amino acid sequence: CASSLTGQIQETQYF. The full variable domain, its missing parts supplied by reference TRBV7-3 and TRBJ2-5, is GAGVSQTPSNKVTEKGKYVELRCDPISGHTALYWYRQSLGQGPEFLIYFQGTGAADDSGLPNDRFFAVRPEGSVSTLKIQRTERGDSAVYLCASSLTGQIQETQYFGPGTRLLVL.

The chain uses TRBV7-2 and TRBJ2-3; 11 bases are a match to TRBD2. The germline CDR1 and CDR2 sequences are SGHTA and FQGNSA. Losses at the gene ends were 2 bases for V and 6 bases for J; bases not matched to a gene: 10. This CDR3 region has 17 residues. CDR3 in amino acids: CASSLYLAGGPLDTQYF. In DNA, the CDR3 is TGTGCCAGCAGCTTATACCTAGCGGGAGGTCCCTTGGATACGCAGTATTTT.

This clone appeared once. The chain recombines TRBV19 with TRBJ2-7; no firm D call. V was pared by 3 bases and J by 4 bases, with 10 bases between. The CDR3 covers 13 residues. Germline V lookup: CDR1 LNHDA, CDR2 SQIVND (reference sequence). In DNA, the CDR3 is TGTGCCAGTAGTATCCGGCAGAGTTACGAGCAGTACTTC. Translated: CASSIRQSYEQYF. The variable domain in full, with the rest retrieved from reference TRBV19 and TRBJ2-7, is DGGITQSPKYLFRKEGQNVTLSCEQNLNHDAMYWYRQDPGQGLRLIYYSQIVNDFQKGDIAEGYSVSREKKESFPLTVTSAQKNPTAFYLCASSIRQSYEQYFGPGTRLTVT.

The J gene is TRBJ1-1, the V gene TRBV10-1; no clear D. V lost 2 bases and J 0 bases, leaving 7 bases between the germline ends. The CDR3 has 14 amino acids. Germline V gives CDR1 WNHNN, CDR2 SYGVQD (reference sequence). Here the CDR3 reads CASSEGSLNTEAFF. The CDR3 bases are TGCGCCAGCAGTGAGGGCTCATTGAACACTGAAGCTTTCTTT.

This sequence joins TRBV4-1 and TRBJ2-3, with 10 positions matching TRBD1. The CDR3 consists of 16 residues. With 0 bases clipped from V and 4 bases from J, the junction kept 4 bases outside the gene matches. The germline V gene encodes CDR1 MGHRA and CDR2 YSYEKL. CDR3 DNA: TGCGCCAGCAGCCAAGATAACGGACAGGGGGCAGATACGCAGTATTTT. Its protein product is CASSQDNGQGADTQYF.

The gene calls are TRBV5-4 and TRBJ2-7; a possible D gene is TRBD2 (5 bases). The CDR3 runs 13 residues. Germline loops: CDR1 SGHNT, CDR2 YYREEE (reference sequence). V lost 2 bases and J 7 bases, leaving 13 bases between the germline ends. CDR3 DNA: TGTGCCAGCAGCTTTGGAGGCTTGGGGGAGCAGTACTTC. Amino acids: CASSFGGLGEQYF. Complete variable domain (other parts from reference TRBV5-4 and TRBJ2-7): ETGVTQSPTHLIKTRGQQVTLRCSSQSGHNTVSWYQQALGQGPQFIFQYYREEENGRGNFPPRFSGLQFPNYSSELNVNALELDDSALYLCASSFGGLGEQYFGPGTRLTVT.

Here the CDR3 reads CASSRTGGRNEQFF. The CDR3 DNA is TGCGCCAGCAGCCGGACAGGGGGCCGCAATGAGCAGTTCTTC. This rearrangement joins TRBV5-1 to TRBJ2-1; 11 bases line up with TRBD1. The length of the CDR3 is 14 residues. V gave up 4 bases and J gave up 6 bases; unmatched junction bases: 3. CDR1 is SGHRS, CDR2 YFSETQ, per germline.

The rearrangement links TRBV27 to TRBJ2-1, with 11 bases lining up with TRBD2. The CDR3 is 16 residues long. Germline V gene sequence: CDR1 MNHEY, CDR2 SMNVEV (reference sequence). V shed 5 bases and J 6 bases; nucleotides not matched to a gene: 9. This CDR3 is CASSPFDSGGGNEQFF. CDR3 nucleotides: TGTGCCAGCAGTCCATTCGATAGCGGGGGGGGCAATGAGCAGTTCTTC.

J is TRBJ1-5 and V is TRBV5-5; 7 bases map to TRBD1. The CDR3 loop spans 15 amino acids. The germline V gene encodes CDR1 SGHKS and CDR2 YYEKEE (reference sequence). V was pared by 4 bases and J by 6 bases, with 10 bases of the junction left unmatched. The chain's CDR3 is CASSLSQGLGQPQHF. CDR3 sequence (DNA): TGTGCCAGCAGCCTATCACAGGGGCTAGGTCAGCCCCAGCATTTT.

This clone came up once. The gene calls are TRBV6-6 and TRBJ2-3, with 9 bases aligning to TRBD2. The germline gives CDR1 MNHNY, CDR2 SVGAGI (reference sequence). CDR3 length: 15 amino acids. The ends lost 6 bases at V and 5 bases at J; junction bases unmatched: 9. CDR3 sequence (DNA): TGTGCCAGCAGGGGAGCGGGAGGAGCCGGAGATACGCAGTATTTT. Its protein product is CASRGAGGAGDTQYF.

The rearrangement uses TRBV2 and TRBJ1-5, with unresolved D. The CDR3 length is 14 residues. The ends were cut back, 4 bases at V and 0 bases at J, with 7 bases in the middle. Germline lookup yields CDR1 SNHLY and CDR2 FYNNEI. Written as DNA, the CDR3 is TGTGCCAGCAGTGGAGTTTATAGCAATCAGCCCCAGCATTTT. It specifies CASSGVYSNQPQHF.

This rearrangement joins TRBV5-4 to TRBJ2-5; D uncertain. Trimming removed 0 bases at V and 3 bases at J, with 9 bases between. There are 14 residues in the CDR3. Germline assignment: CDR1 SGHNT and CDR2 YYREEE (reference sequence). The CDR3 spells CASSLDTYEETQYF. CDR3 nucleotides: TGTGCCAGCAGCTTGGACACCTACGAAGAGACCCAGTACTTC.

The chain is built from TRBV7-9 and TRBJ2-1; D unresolved. The V end lost 7 bases, the J end lost 5 bases, and 12 bases lay between the germline ends. Germline V CDR1 and CDR2: SEHNR, FQNEAQ (reference sequence). CDR3 length equals 13 residues. This chain's CDR3 is CASTQPLNNEQFF. The CDR3 DNA is TGTGCCAGCACCCAACCTCTCAACAATGAGCAGTTCTTC.

The chain has TRBV6-1 and TRBJ1-6, with D perhaps TRBD1 (5 bases). CDR3 size: 16 residues. Germline V CDR1 and CDR2: MNHNS, SASEGT. Trimming took 3 bases from V and 10 from J, leaving 19 bases between them. The CDR3 region has the DNA TGTGCCAGCAGTGAGGTAATGGGGGGTAGTGGATCACCCCTCCACTTT. This codes for CASSEVMGGSGSPLHF.

V gene TRBV19 combines with J gene TRBJ1-2; 9 positions agree with TRBD1. V lost 4 bases and J lost 8; bases outside the gene matches: 8. The germline V gene encodes CDR1 LNHDA and CDR2 SQIVND (reference sequence). The CDR3 sequence is 14 residues long. For the CDR3, the DNA is TGTGCCAGTAGTAACAGGGGGCCAACGGCCGGCTACACCTTC. Protein sequence: CASSNRGPTAGYTF.

The chain uses TRBV28 and TRBJ2-1; D remains unclear. The V end was cut by 0 bases, the J end by 0 bases, with 9 bases between. The CDR3 length is 16 residues. CDR1 is MDHEN, CDR2 SYDVKM, per germline. This chain's CDR3 is CASSLWRSSSYNEQFF. CDR3 nucleotides: TGTGCCAGCAGTTTATGGAGATCTAGCTCCTACAATGAGCAGTTCTTC.

The V gene is TRBV7-2, the J gene TRBJ2-7, with 8 bases that match TRBD2. After removal of 3 bases from V and 7 bases from J, the junction contained 11 bases not matched to a gene. Germline V gives CDR1 SGHTA, CDR2 FQGNSA. The CDR3 sequence is 15 residues long. The CDR3 DNA sequence: TGTGCCAGCAGCTTTAAGGCGGGCGCGGGGGGAGAGCAGTACTTC. This codes for CASSFKAGAGGEQYF.

CDR3 DNA sequence: TGTGCCAGCAGTCCGAAAGACAGGGTAGGCCCTACGAAGCAGTACTTC. It translates to CASSPKDRVGPTKQYF. The chain employs TRBV28 and TRBJ2-7; 7 bases align to TRBD1. The length of the CDR3 is 16 residues. Trimming removed 5 bases from V and 8 bases from J; junction bases left unmatched: 18. Germline V gene lookup returns CDR1 MDHEN and CDR2 SYDVKM.

This clone has ten or more counts. The chain recombines TRBV6-6 with TRBJ2-5, with 7 positions matching TRBD2. Trimming removed 6 bases from V and 5 bases from J; junction bases left unmatched: 15. The CDR3 has 16 residues. CDR1 is MNHNY and CDR2 is SVGAGI in the germline V gene (reference sequence). CDR3 nucleotides: TGTGCCAGCAGCCGAGCTTTGGGGGAGGGCCGTGAGACCCAGTACTTC. Protein sequence: CASSRALGEGRETQYF.

The chain carries TRBV28 and TRBJ1-1, with D perhaps matching TRBD1 (6 bases). V was trimmed by 3 bases and J by 6 bases, leaving 14 bases between them. This CDR3 spans 14 amino acids. Germline V gives CDR1 MDHEN, CDR2 SYDVKM. The CDR3 here is CASSLEGGMAEAFF. CDR3 DNA: TGTGCCAGCAGTTTGGAAGGGGGGATGGCTGAAGCTTTCTTT.

The CDR3 nucleotides are TGTGCCAGCAGTGAACGACAGCAGATTAACTATGGCTACACCTTC. It encodes CASSERQQINYGYTF. V is TRBV6-1 and J is TRBJ1-2; maybe TRBD1 (5 bases). V dropped 2 bases and J dropped 1 base, with 11 bases sitting between them. Germline CDR1 reads MNHNS; CDR2 reads SASEGT. CDR3 length: 15 residues.